These 28 T cell receptor beta chains share one sample of origin, sequenced in a study of blood T cell repertoires in COVID-19. Clones were sequenced by immunoSEQ multiplex PCR, and TCRdb holds only the in-frame ones, with some missing. The table lists roughly 190,000 clones, approximately 89% of them singletons. The sequenced material came from PBMCs or T cells enriched from blood (not recorded which). The source of these receptors is a woman between 18 and 30 years old who had recovered from COVID-19.

The genes are TRBV30 and TRBJ1-1, with 10 positions matching TRBD1. V dropped 3 bases and J dropped 1; count of bases not matched to a gene: 8. This CDR3 comprises 16 residues. Germline V gene sequence: CDR1 GTSNPN, CDR2 SVGIG (reference sequence). The CDR3 region has the DNA TGTGCCTGGAGACGGGGACAGGGGCGGTCGAACACTGAAGCTTTCTTT. Translated: CAWRRGQGRSNTEAFF.

The rearrangement uses TRBV2 and TRBJ2-2, with D possibly being TRBD2 (5 bases). V was shortened by 6 bases and J by 1 base, with 12 bases between the two germline ends. Germline V lookup: CDR1 SNHLY, CDR2 FYNNEI. This CDR3 region has 15 residues. CDR3 nucleotides: TGTGCCAGCAGGATCTTTGGAGGGAACACCGGGGAGCTGTTTTTT. Its translation: CASRIFGGNTGELFF.

The chain links TRBV30 to TRBJ1-1, with 7 bases aligning to TRBD1. The CDR3 contains 14 residues. V was clipped by 2 bases and J by 4 bases; unmatched bases: 7. Germline V gives CDR1 GTSNPN, CDR2 SVGIG (reference sequence). The CDR3 loop is CAWSRDSGVTEAFF. CDR3 nucleotides: TGTGCCTGGAGTAGGGACAGCGGTGTCACTGAAGCTTTCTTT.

V gene TRBV28 combines with J gene TRBJ2-5; 9 bases map to TRBD1. V lost 6 bases to trimming and J lost 0 bases; unmatched junction nucleotides: 5. CDR1 and CDR2 (germline): MDHEN, SYDVKM. The CDR3 is 15 residues long. For the CDR3, the DNA is TGTGCCAGCAGCCTGACAGGGGGAGACCAAGAGACCCAGTACTTC. Protein sequence: CASSLTGGDQETQYF.

The chain recombines TRBV30 with TRBJ2-3, with 12 bases lining up with TRBD2. V shed 3 bases, J shed 0 bases, and the junction held 7 bases outside the gene matches. The CDR3 has 17 amino acids. Germline assignment: CDR1 GTSNPN and CDR2 SVGIG (reference sequence). The CDR3 DNA reads TGTGCCTGGAGACACCGGACTAGCGGGGAAAGCACAGATACGCAGTATTTT. It encodes CAWRHRTSGESTDTQYF.

The chain is built from TRBV6-5 and TRBJ2-1; 7 bases are a match to TRBD2. Germline lookup yields CDR1 MNHEY and CDR2 SVGAGI. J lost 9 bases, V lost 6 bases, and 11 bases had no gene match. The CDR3 length is 14 residues. In DNA form, the CDR3 reads TGTGCCAGCAGATATAGGCGGGAGTTCGGTGAGCAGTTCTTC. Its translation: CASRYRREFGEQFF.

V is TRBV29-1 and J is TRBJ2-1; 8 positions match TRBD2. The CDR3 consists of 13 residues. Per germline, CDR1 SQVTM and CDR2 ANQGSEA. This chain's CDR3 is CTLGGGRMDEQFF. The CDR3 nucleotides are TGCACCCTTGGGGGCGGGAGGATGGATGAGCAGTTCTTC.

As concerns this clone: Sequence at one end of the junction differs from germline and may be a read error. The V gene is TRBV6-6, the J gene TRBJ1-5; D remains unclear. The CDR3 has 13 residues. The germline V gene encodes CDR1 MNHNY and CDR2 SVGAGI (reference sequence). As DNA, the CDR3 is TGCGCGCTCTCTGGAGGGAACAATCAGCCCCAGCATTTT. It specifies CALSGGNNQPQHF.

The gene calls are TRBV2 and TRBJ2-1; perhaps TRBD2 as D (6 bases). Germline-derived CDR1 and CDR2 are SNHLY and FYNNEI. V gave up 6 bases and J gave up 7 bases, with 16 bases separating them. The CDR3 consists of 14 residues. The DNA of the CDR3 is TGTGCCAGCAGGGGCGTTGCGGGATGGAATGAGCAGTTCTTC. The encoded protein is CASRGVAGWNEQFF.

The gene calls are TRBV6-5 and TRBJ2-3; 8 bases align to TRBD1. Germline V gene data show CDR1 as MNHEY and CDR2 as SVGAGI. The J segment lost 4 bases and the V segment lost 2 bases, leaving 2 bases of the junction unmatched. CDR3 length: 14 amino acids. Here the CDR3 reads CASSYGQGADTQYF. CDR3 DNA: TGTGCCAGCAGTTACGGACAGGGAGCAGATACGCAGTATTTT.

The gene calls are TRBV27 and TRBJ2-2; TRBD2 aligns across 8 bases. Germline V gives CDR1 MNHEY, CDR2 SMNVEV (reference sequence). The CDR3 is 15 residues long. The V segment lost 7 bases and the J segment 6 bases; nucleotides outside the gene matches: 10. The DNA of the CDR3 is TGTGCCAGCATTCGGGCGGGGGGAAGTCCCGGGGAGCTGTTTTTT. This sequence encodes CASIRAGGSPGELFF.

As for this clone: One end of the junction is discordant with germline, which a read error may explain. CDR3 bases: TGTGCTAGCAGCTTAGGGAGGGCGAGCTCCTACAATGAGCAGTTCTTC. It codes for CASSLGRASSYNEQFF. This chain connects TRBV7-7 to TRBJ2-1, with 7 bases identical to TRBD2. There are 16 residues in the CDR3. Looked up from germline, CDR1 is SSHAT and CDR2 is FNYEAQ (reference sequence).

This clone is a singleton in its sample. At one end the junction does not follow the germline gene, possibly because of a read error. CDR3 sequence reads: CATSGSQETQYF. The CDR3 DNA is TGTGCCACCAGCGGGAGCCAAGAGACCCAGTACTTC. This chain connects TRBV11-2 to TRBJ2-5; 8 nucleotides match TRBD2. CDR3 length: 12 residues. From germline, CDR1 is SGHAT and CDR2 FQNNGV.

This clone was seen repeatedly, ten times or more. The V gene is TRBV20-1, the J gene TRBJ2-3; the match to TRBD2 covers 13 bases. CDR3 length equals 16 residues. The junction had 7 bases not matched to a gene; V was cut back by 3 bases and J by 4 bases. Germline assignment: CDR1 DFQATT and CDR2 SNEGSKA (reference sequence). The chain's CDR3 is CSASDLLAGGADTQYF. CDR3 nucleotide sequence: TGCAGTGCTAGTGACCTACTAGCGGGAGGGGCAGATACGCAGTATTTT.

The chain is built from TRBV28 and TRBJ2-1, with 15 nucleotides matching TRBD2. The CDR3 is made up of 15 amino acids. Germline lookup yields CDR1 MDHEN and CDR2 SYDVKM. V dropped 6 bases and J dropped 8; count of bases not matched to a gene: 5. The CDR3 sequence: CASSGLAGGRDEQFF. CDR3 bases: TGTGCCAGCAGCGGACTAGCGGGAGGGAGAGATGAGCAGTTCTTC.

The DNA of the CDR3 is TGTGCCAGCTCACCATCGCCCAGGACTAACACTGAAGCTTTCTTT. Translation gives CASSPSPRTNTEAFF. This sequence joins TRBV18 and TRBJ1-1; no definite D call. Per germline, CDR1 KGHSH and CDR2 LQKENI. Trimming stripped 2 bases from V and 2 bases from J, with 12 bases between. CDR3 length: 15 residues.

This chain links TRBV9 with TRBJ1-2; no firm D call. This CDR3 has 14 residues. Germline V lookup: CDR1 SGDLS, CDR2 YYNGEE. V dropped 3 bases and J dropped 5 bases, with 14 bases sitting between them. CDR3 DNA: TGTGCCAGCAGCGAGCCCGGGGAGCCGTATGGCTACACCTTC. This gives the protein CASSEPGEPYGYTF.

The chain recombines TRBV9 with TRBJ2-7, with TRBD1 matching over 9 bases. Germline CDR1 and CDR2: SGDLS and YYNGEE. J was trimmed by 4 bases and V by 0 bases; bases with no gene match: 5. This CDR3 contains 15 residues. CDR3: CASSVEQGAGYEQYF. The DNA of the CDR3 is TGTGCCAGCAGCGTAGAACAGGGGGCCGGGTACGAGCAGTACTTC.

The chain joins TRBV27 to TRBJ2-1, with 8 bases identical to TRBD2. Trimming cost V 6 bases and J 5 bases; bases outside gene matches: 6. The length of the CDR3 is 14 residues. The germline gives CDR1 MNHEY, CDR2 SMNVEV (reference sequence). CDR3 nucleotides: TGTGCCAGCAGGAGAATAGCGGGAAACAATGAGCAGTTCTTC. This encodes CASRRIAGNNEQFF.

The gene calls are TRBV27 and TRBJ2-1; possible D gene TRBD1, 5 bases. This CDR3 spans 15 amino acids. V was shortened by 0 bases and J by 5 bases, with 11 bases between the two germline ends. Germline V CDR1 and CDR2: MNHEY, SMNVEV (reference sequence). The CDR3: CASSLSRDTNNEQFF. The CDR3 coding sequence is TGTGCCAGCAGTTTATCCAGGGATACCAACAATGAGCAGTTCTTC.

This clone is a singleton in its sample. The V call is TRBV2, the J call TRBJ1-3; D is undetermined. The CDR3 is 14 residues long. The germline V gene has CDR1 SNHLY and CDR2 FYNNEI. With 8 bases removed from V and 0 bases from J, the gap between germline ends came to 11 bases. CDR3 bases: TGTGCCAGCGGCACCTTAAACTCTGGAAACACCATATATTTT. Protein: CASGTLNSGNTIYF.

V is TRBV2 and J is TRBJ2-1; 7 bases align to TRBD2. The CDR3 runs to 15 residues. Unmatched junction bases numbered 11, after V lost 6 bases and J lost 6 bases. CDR1 and CDR2 from the germline V gene are SNHLY and FYNNEI. The CDR3 DNA is TGTGCCAGCAGGGGTCGGCGGGGGAGGTCCAATGAGCAGTTCTTC. Translating gives CASRGRRGRSNEQFF.

This sequence joins TRBV2 and TRBJ2-1, with 12 bases identical to TRBD2. V shed 4 bases and J 14 bases; nucleotides not matched to a gene: 9. Germline V gene data show CDR1 as SNHLY and CDR2 as FYNNEI. This CDR3 comprises 14 residues. As DNA, the CDR3 is TGTGCCAGCAGTGCACTAGCGGGAGGACCGGAGGAGTTCTTC. The encoded protein is CASSALAGGPEEFF.

This clone was seen only a few times. The chain recombines TRBV6-2 or TRBV6-3 with TRBJ2-6; TRBD1 agrees at 8 bases. The V gene's germline CDR1 is MNHEY and CDR2 SVGEGT. This CDR3 spans 18 amino acids. Trimming took 6 bases from V and 0 from J; bases not matched to a gene: 10. The DNA of the CDR3 is TGTGCCAGCAGCCCTCTCGGACAGGGTCTCTCTGGGGCCAACGTCCTGACTTTC. Amino acid sequence: CASSPLGQGLSGANVLTF.

On this clone: The junction departs from germline at one end; a sequencing error may be responsible. The DNA of the CDR3 is TGTGTCAGCAGCCGAGGGCGGACAGATACGCAGTATTTT. The encoded protein is CVSSRGRTDTQYF. The chain has TRBV12-3 or TRBV12-4 and TRBJ2-3; perhaps TRBD2 as D (5 bases). This CDR3 spans 13 amino acids.

This chain joins TRBV2 and TRBJ2-7; D ambiguous. The CDR3 covers 11 residues. Germline V gene lookup returns CDR1 SNHLY and CDR2 FYNNEI. V was trimmed by 10 bases and J by 0 bases, leaving 7 bases between them. Written as DNA, the CDR3 is TGTGCCACCGCGGCCTCCTACGAGCAGTACTTC. Translated: CATAASYEQYF.

J is TRBJ1-3 and V is TRBV6-5, with 9 positions matching TRBD1. Per germline, CDR1 MNHEY and CDR2 SVGAGI. The CDR3 totals 15 residues. V was clipped by 2 bases and J by 2 bases; unmatched bases: 1. DNA for the CDR3: TGTGCCAGCAGTTACGGGGACAGGGCTGGAAACACCATATATTTT. Amino acid sequence: CASSYGDRAGNTIYF.

The chain has TRBV29-1 and TRBJ2-1, with TRBD2 identical over 9 bases. With V trimmed by 1 base and J by 9 bases, 10 bases remained unmatched. Germline CDR1 reads SQVTM; CDR2 reads ANQGSEA. This CDR3 region has 15 residues. DNA of the CDR3: TGCAGCGTTGAAGGCGGCGGGAGGGCCGGGATTGAGCAGTTCTTC. Residues: CSVEGGGRAGIEQFF.